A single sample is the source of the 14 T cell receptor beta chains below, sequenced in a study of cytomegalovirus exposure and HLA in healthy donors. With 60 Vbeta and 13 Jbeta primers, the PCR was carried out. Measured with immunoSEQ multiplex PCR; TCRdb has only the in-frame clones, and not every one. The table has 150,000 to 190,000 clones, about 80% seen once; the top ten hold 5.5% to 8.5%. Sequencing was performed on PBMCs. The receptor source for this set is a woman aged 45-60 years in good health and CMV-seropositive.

The CDR3 reads CASSSPGQPYGYTF. The CDR3 DNA follows: TGTGCCAGCAGTAGCCCGGGACAGCCCTATGGCTACACCTTC. The chain joins TRBV6-5 to TRBJ1-2; 7 bases line up with TRBD1. Trimming took 5 bases from V and 4 from J; bases not matched to a gene: 7. Germline loops: CDR1 MNHEY, CDR2 SVGAGI. The CDR3 has 14 residues.

CDR3 bases: TGTGCCTGGACAACCCGGGGGGGAGCTGGCTACACCTTC. This encodes CAWTTRGGAGYTF. The chain combines TRBV30 with TRBJ1-2, with TRBD1 as a possible D gene (5 bases). The germline V gene has CDR1 GTSNPN and CDR2 SVGIG (reference sequence). V lost 4 bases and J 7 bases, leaving 16 bases between the germline ends. The CDR3 has 13 amino acids.

In DNA form, the CDR3 reads TGCAGCGTTGGGGACAGCCCCTACGAGCAGTACTTC. Its protein product is CSVGDSPYEQYF. The chain couples TRBV29-1 to TRBJ2-7; 7 bases match TRBD1. After removal of 4 bases from V and 2 bases from J, the junction contained 2 bases not matched to a gene. This CDR3 comprises 12 residues. The germline CDR1 and CDR2 sequences are SQVTM and ANQGSEA.

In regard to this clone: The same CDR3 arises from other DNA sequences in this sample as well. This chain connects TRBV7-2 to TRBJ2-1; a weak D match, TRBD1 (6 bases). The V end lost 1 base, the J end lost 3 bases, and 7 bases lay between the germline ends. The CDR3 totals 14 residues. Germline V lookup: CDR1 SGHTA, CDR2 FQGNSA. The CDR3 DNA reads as TGTGCCAGCAGCTTAGTAGGGGGCTACAATGAGCAGTTCTTC. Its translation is CASSLVGGYNEQFF.

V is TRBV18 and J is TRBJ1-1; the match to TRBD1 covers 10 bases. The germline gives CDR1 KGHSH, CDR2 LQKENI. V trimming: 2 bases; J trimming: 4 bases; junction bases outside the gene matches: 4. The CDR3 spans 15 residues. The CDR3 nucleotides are TGTGCCAGCTCACCAGGGACAGGGGACCCCACTGAAGCTTTCTTT. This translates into CASSPGTGDPTEAFF.

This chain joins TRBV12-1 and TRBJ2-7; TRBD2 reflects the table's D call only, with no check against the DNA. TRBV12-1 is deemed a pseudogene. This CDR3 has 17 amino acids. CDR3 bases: TGTGCCAGCAGCCCCCGTGGTAGCGGGGGGGCCGACTACGAGCAGTACTTC. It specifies CASSPRGSGGADYEQYF.

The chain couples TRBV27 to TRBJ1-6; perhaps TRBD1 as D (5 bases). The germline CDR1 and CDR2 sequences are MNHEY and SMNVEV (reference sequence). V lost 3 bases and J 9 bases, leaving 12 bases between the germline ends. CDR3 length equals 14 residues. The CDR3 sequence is CASSLGRDASPLHF. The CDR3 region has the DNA TGTGCCAGCAGTTTGGGCAGGGATGCTTCACCCCTCCACTTT.

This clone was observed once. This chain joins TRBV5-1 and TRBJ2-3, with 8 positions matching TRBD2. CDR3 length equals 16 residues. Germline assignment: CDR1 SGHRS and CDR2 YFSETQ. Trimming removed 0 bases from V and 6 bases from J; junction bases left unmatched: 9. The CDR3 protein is CASSLEGGGPHDTQYF. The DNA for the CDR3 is TGCGCCAGCAGCTTGGAGGGCGGGGGGCCTCATGATACGCAGTATTTT. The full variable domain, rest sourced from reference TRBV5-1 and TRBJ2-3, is KAGVTQTPRYLIKTRGQQVTLSCSPISGHRSVSWYQQTPGQGLQFLFEYFSETQRNKGNFPGRFSGRQFSNSRSEMNVSTLELGDSALYLCASSLEGGGPHDTQYFGPGTRLTVL.

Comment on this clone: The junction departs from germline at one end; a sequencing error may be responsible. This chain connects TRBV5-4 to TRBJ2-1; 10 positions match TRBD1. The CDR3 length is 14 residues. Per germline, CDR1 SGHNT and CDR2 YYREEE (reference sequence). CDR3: CASSQNRDRGGAVF. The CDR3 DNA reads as TGTGCCAGCAGCCAAAACCGGGACAGGGGTGGGGCTGTCTTC.

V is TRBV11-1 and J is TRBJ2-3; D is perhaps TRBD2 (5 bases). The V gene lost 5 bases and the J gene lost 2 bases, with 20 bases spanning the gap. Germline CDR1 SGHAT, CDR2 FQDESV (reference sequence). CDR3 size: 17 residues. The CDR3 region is CASSRPARGTNTDTQYF. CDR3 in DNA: TGTGCCAGCAGCCGCCCCGCACGGGGTACTAACACAGATACGCAGTATTTT.

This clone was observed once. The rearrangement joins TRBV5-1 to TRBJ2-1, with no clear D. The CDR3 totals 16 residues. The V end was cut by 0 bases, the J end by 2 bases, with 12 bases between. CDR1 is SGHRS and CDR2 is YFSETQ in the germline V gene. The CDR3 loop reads CASSLGSRVAYNEQFF. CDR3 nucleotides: TGCGCCAGCAGCTTGGGGTCGAGAGTAGCCTACAATGAGCAGTTCTTC.

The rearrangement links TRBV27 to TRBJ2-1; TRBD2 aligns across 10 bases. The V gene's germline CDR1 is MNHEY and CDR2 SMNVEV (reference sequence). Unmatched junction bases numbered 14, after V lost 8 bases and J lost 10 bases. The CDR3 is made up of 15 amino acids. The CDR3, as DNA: TGTGCCAGCGCGTCCTCGGGACTAGCGAAGGGGGAGCAGTTCTTC. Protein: CASASSGLAKGEQFF.

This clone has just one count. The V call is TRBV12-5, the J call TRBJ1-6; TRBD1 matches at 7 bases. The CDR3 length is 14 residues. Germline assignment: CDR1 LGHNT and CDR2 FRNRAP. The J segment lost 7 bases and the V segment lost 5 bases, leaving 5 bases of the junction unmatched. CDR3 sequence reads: CASGPGQANSPLHF. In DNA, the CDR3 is TGTGCTAGTGGTCCCGGACAGGCCAATTCACCCCTCCACTTT.

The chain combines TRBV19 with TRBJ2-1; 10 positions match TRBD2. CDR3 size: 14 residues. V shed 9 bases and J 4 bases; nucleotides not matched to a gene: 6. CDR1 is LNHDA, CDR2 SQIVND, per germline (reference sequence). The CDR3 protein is CASQLAGRYNEQFF. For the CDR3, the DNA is TGTGCCAGCCAACTAGCGGGGAGATACAATGAGCAGTTCTTC.